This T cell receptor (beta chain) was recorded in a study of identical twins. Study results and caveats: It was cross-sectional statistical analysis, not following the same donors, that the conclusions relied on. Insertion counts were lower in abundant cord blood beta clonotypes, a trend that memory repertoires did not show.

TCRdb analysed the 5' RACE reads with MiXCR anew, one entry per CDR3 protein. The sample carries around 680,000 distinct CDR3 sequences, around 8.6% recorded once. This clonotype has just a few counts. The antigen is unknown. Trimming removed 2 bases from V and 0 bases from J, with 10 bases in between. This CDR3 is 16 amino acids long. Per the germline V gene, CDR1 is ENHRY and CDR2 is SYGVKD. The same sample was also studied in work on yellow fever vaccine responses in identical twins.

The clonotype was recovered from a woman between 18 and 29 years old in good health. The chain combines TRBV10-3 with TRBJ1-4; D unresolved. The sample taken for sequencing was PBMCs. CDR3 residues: CAISERQGATNEKLFF. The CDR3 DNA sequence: TGTGCCATCAGTGAGCGCCAAGGAGCAACTAATGAAAAACTGTTTTTT.